This TCR beta chain emerged from a study of blood T cells in healthy people across ages. PBMCs were isolated at a quantity of at least 6.5 million per sample. Sample-barcoded 5' priming and a J-beta primer mix drove a second PCR of about 6 to 12 cycles. TCRdb re-derived calls from the 5' RACE reads in MiXCR, one entry per CDR3 protein. The table includes some 900,000 distinct CDR3 sequences, roughly 43% detected once. The V end was cut by 4 bases, the J end by 4 bases, with 4 bases between. This CDR3 region has 11 residues. This receptor was obtained from a man aged 25 to 45 in good health. The J gene is TRBJ1-2, the V gene TRBV12-3 or TRBV12-4; D remains unclear. Sample: blood. The CDR3 loop is CASSWAYGYTF. The CDR3 DNA sequence: TGTGCCAGCAGTTGGGCCTATGGCTACACCTTC.